This T cell receptor beta chain was recovered during a study of siplizumab effects on memory and regulatory T cells. Points from the study as a whole: Alloreactive sequences traceable to unstimulated CD4+ memory cells were significantly reduced by siplizumab. Of the proliferating CD4+ or CD8+ clones, roughly 75-97% lacked a naive or memory phenotype that could be assigned. The authors mapped only a minor fraction of alloreactive clones to unstimulated subsets. The study found naive T cells seemingly more diverse than memory cells and seemingly major alloresponse contributors.

The CDR3 length is 17 residues. CDR1 and CDR2 (germline): SGDLS, YYNGEE. Trimming cost V 3 bases and J 2 bases, with 20 bases left between them. Using immunoSEQ multiplex PCR, the repertoire was profiled, and TCRdb retains in-frame clones only, with some absent. The sample lists some 100,000 clones, 80% to 95% occurring once. In regard to this clone: Its antigen is currently unknown.

The chain employs TRBV9 and TRBJ1-2, with TRBD1 as a possible D gene (5 bases). The sample taken for sequencing was CD8+ T cells sorted from blood. The clonotype originates from a human donor in good health. CDR3 bases: TGTGCCAGCAGCGACCGAATTGGGGCTGGATGGAACTATGGCTACACCTTC. Protein: CASSDRIGAGWNYGYTF.